The 6 T cell receptor beta chains below were found in one sample sequenced in a study of metastatic and nonmetastatic thyroid tumors. No patient received treatment before thyroid surgery. TCRdb reassembled clones from the PCR reads with MiXCR. The data contain over 6,000 clones, under 30% of them singletons. Specimen: tumor tissue. These receptor sequences come from a female donor with papillary thyroid cancer or a benign thyroid nodule (not recorded which). Some clones in this sample may be carry-over from other donors' samples.

V gene TRBV30 combines with J gene TRBJ2-7; 10 nucleotides agree with TRBD1. The CDR3 loop spans 14 amino acids. The ends lost 2 bases at V and 5 bases at J; junction bases unmatched: 6. Germline-derived CDR1 and CDR2 are GTSNPN and SVGIG (reference sequence). CDR3 in DNA: TGTGCCTGGAGTCGGACAGGGGGAGGGGACGAGCAGTACTTC. As protein: CAWSRTGGGDEQYF.

This chain joins TRBV4-1 and TRBJ2-7, with D unresolved. The CDR3 covers 15 residues. Germline values: CDR1 MGHRA, CDR2 YSYEKL. The V end was cut by 0 bases, the J end by 4 bases, with 13 bases between. The CDR3 protein is CASSQDGPNPYEQYF. CDR3 bases: TGCGCCAGCAGCCAAGATGGGCCCAACCCTTACGAGCAGTACTTC.

This clone has only a few counts. V usage is TRBV12-3 or TRBV12-4 and J usage is TRBJ2-3; 8 nucleotides match TRBD2. The CDR3 runs to 16 residues. V lost 4 bases and J lost 6; bases outside the gene matches: 12. CDR3 in DNA: TGTGCCAGCAGTTCTACGACGGGAGGGGGGAGGGATACGCAGTATTTT. Encoded protein: CASSSTTGGGRDTQYF.

This clone occurred a few times. As DNA, the CDR3 is TGTGCCAGCAGTTATGCGGGAGAGGCCGGGGAGCTGTTTTTT. Translation gives CASSYAGEAGELFF. The genes are TRBV6-2 or TRBV6-3 and TRBJ2-2, with 7 bases lining up with TRBD2. After removal of 3 bases from V and 6 bases from J, the junction contained 4 bases not matched to a gene. Looked up from germline, CDR1 is MNHEY and CDR2 is SVGEGT. The CDR3 has 14 residues.

The chain recombines TRBV4-1 with TRBJ2-1, with D perhaps matching TRBD1 (5 bases). The CDR3 is 16 residues long. Trimming took off 0 bases at V and 7 bases at J, with 16 bases between the two ends. Germline CDR1 MGHRA, CDR2 YSYEKL. The CDR3: CASSQEEAGRLNEQFF. The CDR3 bases are TGCGCCAGCAGCCAAGAAGAGGCAGGGCGCTTAAATGAGCAGTTCTTC.

This clone came up many times. The genes are TRBV29-1 and TRBJ1-2; unclear D gene. Between the trimmed V and J ends, which lost 7 bases and 1 base, there was a span of 10 bases. CDR1 is SQVTM, CDR2 ANQGSEA, per germline. The CDR3 sequence is 12 residues long. The CDR3: CSAETDNYGYTF. The CDR3 DNA follows: TGCAGCGCCGAGACGGATAACTATGGCTACACCTTC.